These 26 T cell receptor beta chains originate from one sample sequenced in a study of graft-versus-host responses after intestinal transplantation. Assay used: immunoSEQ multiplex PCR; TCRdb lists only in-frame clones, some missing. This table has around 21,000 clones, approximately 39% appearing once. Sequenced material: alloreactive CD4+ T cells from a mixed lymphocyte reaction culture, taken before transplantation. Subset of the sample: CFSE-low proliferating T cells sorted from roughly six-day pre-transplant mixed lymphocyte reaction (GvH or HvG direction). Every receptor here comes from a human patient who was an organ donor for intestinal transplantation.

The V gene is TRBV7-9, the J gene TRBJ2-3; D may be TRBD2 (6 bases). From germline, CDR1 is SEHNR and CDR2 FQNEAQ (reference sequence). V dropped 5 bases and J dropped 0 bases, with 6 bases sitting between them. The CDR3 runs 13 residues. The CDR3 protein is CASSSGSTDTQYF. CDR3 nucleotides: TGTGCCAGCAGCAGCGGGAGCACAGATACGCAGTATTTT.

Within the sample, this clone is medium-sized. The V gene is TRBV27, the J gene TRBJ1-4; no definite D call. Trimming took off 2 bases at V and 7 bases at J, with 11 bases between the two ends. CDR1 and CDR2 (germline): MNHEY, SMNVEV (reference sequence). The CDR3 runs 14 residues. In DNA, the CDR3 is TGTGCCAGCAGTTTAAATAATCCCTCTGAAAAACTGTTTTTT. Translating gives CASSLNNPSEKLFF.

The rearrangement links TRBV11-1 to TRBJ2-7; TRBD1 matches 7 bases. CDR1 and CDR2 from the germline V gene are SGHAT and FQDESV (reference sequence). The CDR3 covers 15 residues. V shed 5 bases, J shed 2 bases, and the junction held 9 bases outside the gene matches. The CDR3: CASSPTSQGAYEQYF. CDR3 in DNA: TGTGCCAGCAGCCCCACCTCCCAGGGGGCCTACGAGCAGTACTTC.

This clone appeared a few times. V usage is TRBV6-5 and J usage is TRBJ2-3; TRBD2 is a possible D gene (6 bases). The V end lost 4 bases, the J end lost 9 bases, and 8 bases lay between the germline ends. Germline V gene sequence: CDR1 MNHEY, CDR2 SVGAGI. The CDR3 spans 11 residues. CDR3 in amino acids: CASSSGRTQYF. As DNA, the CDR3 is TGTGCCAGCAGTTCCGGGAGAACGCAGTATTTT.

This clone was detected only a few times. J is TRBJ1-1 and V is TRBV4-1, with D maybe TRBD1 (5 bases). V lost 0 bases and J lost 9, with 11 bases in between. Germline loops: CDR1 MGHRA, CDR2 YSYEKL. The CDR3 is 13 amino acids. The CDR3 nucleotides are TGCGCCAGCAGCCAAGATTGGGGGGGGAAAGCTTTCTTT. Translation: CASSQDWGGKAFF.

The chain carries TRBV30 and TRBJ1-1, with 7 bases identical to TRBD1. The germline V gene encodes CDR1 GTSNPN and CDR2 SVGIG (reference sequence). This CDR3 comprises 12 residues. Trimming removed 8 bases from V and 2 bases from J; junction bases left unmatched: 5. CDR3 in amino acids: CAQHRGNTEAFF. The DNA of the CDR3 is TGTGCCCAGCACAGGGGCAACACTGAAGCTTTCTTT.

This sequence joins TRBV6-5 and TRBJ2-1, with D perhaps matching TRBD2 (6 bases). Germline V gene sequence: CDR1 MNHEY, CDR2 SVGAGI. The CDR3 length is 16 residues. Trimming shortened V by 4 bases and J by 1 base, and 14 bases separated the two germline ends. CDR3 loop: CASSSRRGRSYNEQFF. The CDR3 DNA reads as TGTGCCAGCAGTTCGCGACGGGGGAGATCCTACAATGAGCAGTTCTTC.

Concerning this clone itself: The same CDR3 is also encoded by other DNA sequences in this sample. V is TRBV7-2 and J is TRBJ1-3, with D unresolved. V lost 5 bases, J lost 1 base, and 9 bases lay in between. The CDR3 contains 14 residues. CDR1 SGHTA and CDR2 FQGNSA come from the germline V gene. CDR3 DNA sequence: TGTGCCAGCAGCCCGGTCGGTTCTGGAAACACCATATATTTT. It is translated as CASSPVGSGNTIYF.

The genes are TRBV18 and TRBJ2-3; the match to TRBD2 covers 8 bases. In germline, CDR1 is KGHSH, CDR2 LQKENI. V lost 2 bases, J lost 2 bases, and 6 bases stayed unmatched. The CDR3 has 16 amino acids. The CDR3 protein is CASSPMLAGYTDTQYF. In nucleotides, the CDR3 is TGTGCCAGCTCACCAATGCTAGCGGGTTACACAGATACGCAGTATTTT. The full variable domain, in which reference TRBV18 and TRBJ2-3 provide the parts outside the CDR3, is NAGVMQNPRHLVRRRGQEARLRCSPMKGHSHVYWYRQLPEEGLKFMVYLQKENIIDESGMPKERFSAEFPKEGPSILRIQQVVRGDSAAYFCASSPMLAGYTDTQYFGPGTRLTVL.

This clone was seen a handful of times. This sequence joins TRBV15 and TRBJ2-5; tentative D call: TRBD2 (5 bases). Germline assignment: CDR1 LNHNV and CDR2 YYDKDF (reference sequence). The CDR3 has 15 amino acids. V lost 0 bases and J lost 5, with 13 bases in between. Here the CDR3 reads CATSRDLRVRETQYF. The CDR3 DNA reads as TGTGCCACCAGCAGAGATTTGAGGGTCCGGGAGACCCAGTACTTC.

This clone was observed a handful of times. The chain uses TRBV14 and TRBJ2-1; 12 bases align to TRBD2. Trimming removed 4 bases from V and 3 bases from J; junction bases left unmatched: 13. Germline lookup yields CDR1 SGHDN and CDR2 FVKESK. The CDR3 is made up of 19 amino acids. The CDR3: CASSPWTSGDSLFYNEQFF. Here the CDR3 DNA reads TGTGCCAGCAGCCCCTGGACTAGCGGGGACTCCTTGTTCTACAATGAGCAGTTCTTC.

This chain links TRBV6-1 with TRBJ2-5; the D is unclear. CDR3 length: 14 amino acids. The germline gives CDR1 MNHNS, CDR2 SASEGT. V gave up 8 bases and J gave up 7 bases, with 20 bases separating them. This chain's CDR3 is CASDGLYSWGTQYF. In nucleotides, the CDR3 is TGTGCCAGCGACGGTCTGTATTCATGGGGGACCCAGTACTTC.

This clone was recorded a few times. The J gene is TRBJ2-7, the V gene TRBV6-5; perhaps TRBD1 as D (5 bases). Trimming took 7 bases from V and 4 from J, leaving 8 bases between them. The CDR3 length is 11 residues. Per the germline V gene, CDR1 is MNHEY and CDR2 is SVGAGI. CDR3 in DNA: TGTGCCAGCACCGACAGTTACGAGCAGTACTTC. This translates into CASTDSYEQYF.

This clone was observed a few times. The V and J genes are TRBV19 and TRBJ1-1; D call uncertain. This CDR3 region has 12 residues. Germline V CDR1 and CDR2: LNHDA, SQIVND (reference sequence). V gave up 4 bases and J gave up 7 bases, with 10 bases separating them. The chain's CDR3 is CASSTPRVEAFF. DNA of the CDR3: TGTGCCAGTAGTACCCCCCGGGTTGAAGCTTTCTTT.

The J gene is TRBJ2-7, the V gene TRBV6-1; D might be TRBD1 or TRBD2, each matching 5 bases. The V end lost 5 bases, the J end lost 4 bases, and 18 bases lay between the germline ends. In germline, CDR1 is MNHNS, CDR2 SASEGT. The CDR3 has 15 residues. In nucleotides, the CDR3 is TGTGCCAGCAGTCCCCTCGGGACCCCCATTTACGAGCAGTACTTC. Its protein is CASSPLGTPIYEQYF.

The sample holds a few counts of this clone. V gene TRBV5-6 combines with J gene TRBJ1-2; 8 nucleotides agree with TRBD1. Germline CDR1 is SGHDT and CDR2 is YYEEEE. V dropped 0 bases and J dropped 2; count of bases not matched to a gene: 0. The CDR3 loop spans 14 amino acids. The CDR3 sequence: CASSLDRGNYGYTF. In DNA, the CDR3 is TGTGCCAGCAGCTTGGACAGGGGGAACTATGGCTACACCTTC.

This chain joins TRBV9 and TRBJ2-2; D ambiguous. V shed 2 bases and J shed 2 bases, with 1 base lying between them. The CDR3 runs to 12 residues. The germline V gene encodes CDR1 SGDLS and CDR2 YYNGEE. CDR3 protein: CASSVNTGELFF. In nucleotides, the CDR3 is TGTGCCAGCAGCGTCAACACCGGGGAGCTGTTTTTT.

This sequence joins TRBV6-5 and TRBJ1-5; D not resolved. Germline V CDR1 and CDR2: MNHEY, SVGAGI. Trimming left V 4 bases short and J 2 bases short, with 9 bases between. The CDR3 length is 14 residues. CDR3 DNA: TGTGCCAGCAGTTCCCAGGAGGGCAATCAGCCCCAGCATTTT. Amino acid sequence: CASSSQEGNQPQHF.

This clone has a handful of counts. V and J are TRBV10-3 and TRBJ1-2, with TRBD1 identical over 9 bases. The CDR3 covers 13 residues. After removal of 6 bases from V and 6 bases from J, the junction contained 5 bases not matched to a gene. CDR1 ENHRY and CDR2 SYGVKD come from the germline V gene. The CDR3 DNA reads TGTGCCATCAGGGGGACAGGGAATCATGGCTACACCTTC. Translating gives CAIRGTGNHGYTF.

The rearrangement uses TRBV2 and TRBJ1-5; D is ambiguous. This CDR3 is 14 amino acids long. Trimming stripped 7 bases from V and 4 bases from J, with 14 bases between. Germline values: CDR1 SNHLY, CDR2 FYNNEI. The CDR3 DNA reads TGTGCCAGCACCTGGACTGATCAGAATCAGCCCCAGCATTTT. Its protein product is CASTWTDQNQPQHF.

This clone occurred a few times. V gene TRBV7-9 combines with J gene TRBJ2-7; D remains unclear. Trimming left V 2 bases short and J 7 bases short, with 9 bases between. CDR1 and CDR2 (germline): SEHNR, FQNEAQ (reference sequence). The CDR3 runs to 12 residues. The CDR3 coding sequence is TGTGCCAGCAGCTTAAACGTCGGGGAGCAGTACTTC. It specifies CASSLNVGEQYF.

The chain carries TRBV2 and TRBJ2-1; D gene unclear. This CDR3 region has 14 residues. V was cut by 6 bases and J by 0 bases, with 9 bases left in between. Per germline, CDR1 SNHLY and CDR2 FYNNEI. CDR3 sequence: CASRPGISYNEQFF. For the CDR3, the DNA is TGTGCCAGCAGACCGGGCATCTCCTACAATGAGCAGTTCTTC.

The chain employs TRBV5-1 and TRBJ2-3; D is ambiguous. Trimming took off 5 bases at V and 0 bases at J, with 7 bases between the two ends. Germline loops: CDR1 SGHRS, CDR2 YFSETQ. CDR3 length: 13 amino acids. The CDR3 sequence: CASSHGSTDTQYF. The CDR3 DNA reads as TGCGCCAGCAGTCACGGGAGCACAGATACGCAGTATTTT.

This clone appeared a few times. DNA for the CDR3: TGTGCCAGCACCCTTAGCGGGATAGACACAGATACGCAGTATTTT. It yields the protein CASTLSGIDTDTQYF. The gene calls are TRBV2 and TRBJ2-3, with TRBD2 matching over 8 bases. The trim removed 7 bases at V and 2 bases at J, leaving 8 bases unmatched. CDR1 is SNHLY, CDR2 FYNNEI, per germline. The CDR3 has 15 residues.

The chain employs TRBV27 and TRBJ1-1; D gene ambiguous. This CDR3 comprises 14 residues. Germline CDR1 reads MNHEY; CDR2 reads SMNVEV (reference sequence). The V and J ends lost 3 bases and 4 bases respectively, with 12 bases between them. CDR3 in DNA: TGTGCCAGCAGTTTCTCCTGGGGAGGCACTGAAGCTTTCTTT. It codes for CASSFSWGGTEAFF.

This chain joins TRBV2 and TRBJ1-1; TRBD1 agrees at 9 bases. The CDR3 loop spans 15 amino acids. CDR1 SNHLY and CDR2 FYNNEI come from the germline V gene. Trimming removed 4 bases from V and 1 base from J; junction bases left unmatched: 4. The CDR3 loop is CASSGQGVKNTEAFF. CDR3 sequence (DNA): TGTGCCAGCAGTGGACAGGGGGTAAAGAACACTGAAGCTTTCTTT.